These 10 T cell receptor beta chains share one sample of origin, sequenced in a study of shared clonotypes between healthy human individuals. The repertoire was sequenced with immunoSEQ multiplex PCR; TCRdb's copy has only in-frame clones and lacks some. The sample lists 1,400,000 or so clones, approximately 98.5% occurring once. Material: naive CD4+ T cells sorted from blood. The subset here: CD45RA+ positively selected. These receptors all stem from a man aged 25-40 years in good health.

On this clone itself: At the DNA level, this CDR3 is encoded by other sequences in the same sample as well. The V gene is TRBV28, the J gene TRBJ2-7; no clear D gene. This CDR3 comprises 13 residues. Germline-derived CDR1 and CDR2 are MDHEN and SYDVKM. Trimming took off 3 bases at V and 0 bases at J, with 6 bases between the two ends. CDR3 loop: CASSLLYSYEQYF. CDR3 in DNA: TGTGCCAGCAGTTTGTTGTACTCCTACGAGCAGTACTTC.

This clone has only one observation. V gene TRBV4-3 combines with J gene TRBJ2-2; unclear D gene. The germline gives CDR1 LGHNA, CDR2 YSLEER. The V and J ends lost 0 bases and 6 bases respectively, with 11 bases between them. CDR3 length: 15 amino acids. CDR3 protein: CASSQDLQISGELFF. DNA for the CDR3: TGCGCCAGCAGCCAAGATCTGCAGATCTCCGGGGAGCTGTTTTTT.

V is TRBV6-6 and J is TRBJ2-7; D remains ambiguous. In germline, CDR1 is MNHNY, CDR2 SVGAGI (reference sequence). The V gene lost 5 bases and the J gene lost 1 base, with 9 bases spanning the gap. The CDR3 extends over 13 amino acids. The CDR3 nucleotides are TGTGCCAGCAGTCCCGGCCGGTCCTACGAGCAGTACTTC. Translation gives CASSPGRSYEQYF.

The rearrangement uses TRBV2 and TRBJ1-2; unclear D gene. This CDR3 region has 20 residues. Germline values: CDR1 SNHLY, CDR2 FYNNEI. Trimming took off 0 bases at V and 6 bases at J, with 29 bases between the two ends. Written as DNA, the CDR3 is TGTGCCAGCAGTGAAGCGCTTCCGTGGGCGACCTCGACCAGACACCATGGCTACACCTTC. It yields the protein CASSEALPWATSTRHHGYTF.

The chain uses TRBV4-2 and TRBJ2-1, with D unresolved. The V end lost 3 bases, the J end lost 0 bases, and 9 bases lay between the germline ends. The germline gives CDR1 LGHNA, CDR2 YNFKEQ. This CDR3 comprises 15 residues. CDR3 protein: CASSQIRSSYNEQFF. The CDR3 region has the DNA TGTGCCAGCAGCCAGATAAGAAGCTCCTACAATGAGCAGTTCTTC.

The rearrangement joins TRBV5-1 to TRBJ2-5, with a weak D call TRBD2 (6 bases). V was pared by 0 bases and J by 5 bases, with 17 bases between. CDR3 size: 16 residues. CDR1 is SGHRS and CDR2 is YFSETQ in the germline V gene. Written as DNA, the CDR3 is TGCGCCAGCAGCTTGGCCAGGACTGGGACTTGGGAGACCCAGTACTTC. Its translation is CASSLARTGTWETQYF.

The chain has TRBV5-1 and TRBJ2-5; tentatively, D is TRBD1 (6 bases). This CDR3 region has 18 residues. The ends were cut back, 4 bases at V and 1 base at J, with 23 bases in the middle. The V gene's germline CDR1 is SGHRS and CDR2 YFSETQ. CDR3 in DNA: TGCGCCAGCAGCCCGGCTCCTTCGAGAGGACAGTTCCAAGAGACCCAGTACTTC. The encoded protein is CASSPAPSRGQFQETQYF.

The V and J genes are TRBV27 and TRBJ2-2; possible D gene TRBD1, 6 bases. Trimming took off 6 bases at V and 1 base at J, with 9 bases between the two ends. The CDR3 consists of 14 residues. Germline values: CDR1 MNHEY, CDR2 SMNVEV (reference sequence). CDR3 sequence reads: CASSKTGNTGELFF. CDR3 in DNA: TGTGCCAGCAGCAAGACAGGGAACACCGGGGAGCTGTTTTTT.

This rearrangement joins TRBV28 to TRBJ1-1; D is undetermined. CDR1 and CDR2 (germline): MDHEN, SYDVKM. V lost 7 bases to trimming and J lost 1 base, with 4 bases between them. The CDR3 contains 11 residues. CDR3 protein: CASTGNTEAFF. CDR3 nucleotide sequence: TGTGCCAGCACGGGGAACACTGAAGCTTTCTTT.

V is TRBV5-1 and J is TRBJ2-7, with a tentative D call TRBD2 (6 bases). Germline CDR1 is SGHRS and CDR2 is YFSETQ. The CDR3 length is 17 residues. V dropped 4 bases and J dropped 1 base, with 21 bases sitting between them. Here the CDR3 DNA reads TGCGCCAGCAGCCCGCGGCTGCGGGACGCTTTTTCCTACGAGCAGTACTTC. Amino acids: CASSPRLRDAFSYEQYF.